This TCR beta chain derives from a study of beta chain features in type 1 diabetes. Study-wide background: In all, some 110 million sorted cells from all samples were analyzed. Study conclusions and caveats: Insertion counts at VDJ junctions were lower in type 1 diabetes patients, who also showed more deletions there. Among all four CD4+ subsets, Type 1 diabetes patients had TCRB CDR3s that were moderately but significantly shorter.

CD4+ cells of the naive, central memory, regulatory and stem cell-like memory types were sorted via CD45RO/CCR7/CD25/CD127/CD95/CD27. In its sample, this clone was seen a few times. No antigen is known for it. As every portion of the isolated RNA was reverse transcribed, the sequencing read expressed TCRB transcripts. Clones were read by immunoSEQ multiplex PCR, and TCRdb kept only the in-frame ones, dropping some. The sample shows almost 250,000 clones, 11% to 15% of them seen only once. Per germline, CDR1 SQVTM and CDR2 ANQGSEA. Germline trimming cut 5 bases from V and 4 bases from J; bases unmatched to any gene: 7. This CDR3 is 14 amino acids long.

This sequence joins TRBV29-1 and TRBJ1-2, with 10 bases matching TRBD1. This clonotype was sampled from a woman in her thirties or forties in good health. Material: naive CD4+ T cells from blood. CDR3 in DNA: TGCAGCGTTCCGACAGGGGGCGCGTTCTATGGCTACACCTTC. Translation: CSVPTGGAFYGYTF.